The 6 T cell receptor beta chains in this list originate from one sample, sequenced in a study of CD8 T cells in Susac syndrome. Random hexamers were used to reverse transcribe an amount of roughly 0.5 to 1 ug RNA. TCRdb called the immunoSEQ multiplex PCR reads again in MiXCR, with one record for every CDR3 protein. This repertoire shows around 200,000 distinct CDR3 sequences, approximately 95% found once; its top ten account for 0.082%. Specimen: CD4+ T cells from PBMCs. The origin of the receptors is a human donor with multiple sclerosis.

CDR3 DNA: TGTGCCAGTAGTATTATTCCGGGACAGGGGACCTACGAGCAGTACTTC. Protein product: CASSIIPGQGTYEQYF. The chain joins TRBV19 to TRBJ2-7; TRBD1 aligns across 10 bases. The J segment lost 2 bases and the V segment lost 3 bases, leaving 7 bases of the junction unmatched. The CDR3 is 16 amino acids. Germline assignment: CDR1 LNHDA and CDR2 SQIVND (reference sequence).

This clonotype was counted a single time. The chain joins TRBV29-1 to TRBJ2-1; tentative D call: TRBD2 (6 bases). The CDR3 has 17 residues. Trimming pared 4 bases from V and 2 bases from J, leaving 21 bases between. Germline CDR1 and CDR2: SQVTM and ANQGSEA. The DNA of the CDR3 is TGCAGCGTTGGACCCTGGGGGGTCGCAACGACCTACAATGAGCAGTTCTTC. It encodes CSVGPWGVATTYNEQFF.

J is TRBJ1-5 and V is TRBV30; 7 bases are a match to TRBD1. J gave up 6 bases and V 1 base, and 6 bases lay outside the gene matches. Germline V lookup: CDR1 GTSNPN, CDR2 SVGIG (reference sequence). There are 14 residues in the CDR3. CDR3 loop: CAWSAEAGGQPQHF. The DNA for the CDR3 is TGTGCCTGGAGTGCCGAGGCAGGGGGTCAGCCCCAGCATTTT.

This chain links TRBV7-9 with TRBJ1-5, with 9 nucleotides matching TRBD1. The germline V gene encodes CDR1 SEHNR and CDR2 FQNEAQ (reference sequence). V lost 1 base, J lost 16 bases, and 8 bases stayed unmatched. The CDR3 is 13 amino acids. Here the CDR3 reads CASSLGSGTGPHF. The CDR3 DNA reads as TGTGCCAGCAGCTTAGGGTCCGGGACAGGGCCTCATTTT.

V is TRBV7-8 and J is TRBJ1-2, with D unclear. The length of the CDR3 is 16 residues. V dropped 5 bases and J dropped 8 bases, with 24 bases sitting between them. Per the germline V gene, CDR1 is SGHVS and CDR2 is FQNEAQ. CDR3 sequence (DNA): TGTGCCAGCAGCCCCCAAACCCCGGCTCCCGGAGAGGGCTACACCTTC. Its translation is CASSPQTPAPGEGYTF.

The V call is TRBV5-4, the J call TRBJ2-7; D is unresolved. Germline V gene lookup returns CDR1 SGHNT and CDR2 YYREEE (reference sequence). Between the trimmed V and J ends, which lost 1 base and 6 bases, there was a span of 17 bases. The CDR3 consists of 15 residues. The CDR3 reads CASSLYVSSAGEQYF. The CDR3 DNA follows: TGTGCCAGCAGCTTGTATGTCTCCTCGGCCGGCGAGCAGTACTTC.